The T cell receptor beta chain described here comes from a study of blood T cells in healthy people across ages. General observations from the study: It was found that TCR beta diversity correlated strongly with the percentage of naive T cells. Unsorted PBMC material precluded a definitive naive versus antigen-experienced comparison.

With a J-beta primer mix and a sample-barcoded 5' primer, a second PCR ran 7 to 11 cycles. TCRdb re-analysed the 5' RACE reads in MiXCR, keeping a single row per CDR3 protein. The sample shows roughly 800,000 distinct CDR3 sequences, over 45% of them seen only once. About this clonotype: Its antigen is unknown.

The CDR3 spans 15 residues. With 6 bases removed from V and 1 base from J, the gap between germline ends came to 14 bases. The specimen was blood. The gene calls are TRBV12-3 or TRBV12-4 and TRBJ2-3; no clear D gene. The receptor was isolated from a man aged 30 to 45 in good health. Here the CDR3 reads CASSRPRDGTDTQYF. CDR3 DNA sequence: TGTGCCAGCAGCCGCCCGAGAGACGGCACAGATACGCAGTATTTT.